The clone carrying this T cell receptor beta chain came up once. Its antigen remains unidentified. Primers for the PCR totalled 60 Vbeta and 13 Jbeta. Data came from immunoSEQ multiplex PCR; TCRdb stores just in-frame clones and leaves some out. The sample lists under 200,000 clones, about 70% occurring once. This specimen belongs to a study of cytomegalovirus exposure and HLA in healthy donors. Study conclusions and caveats: Being productive about 87% or about 30% of the time was typical of most TCR beta V segments in an earlier analysis. The classifier, whose performance was assessed in both the original and validation cohorts, reportedly diagnosed cytomegalovirus status with high specificity and sensitivity. Common viral pathogens seemed, in a later analysis, to connect with several of the most significant clusters.

The V gene lost 5 bases and the J gene lost 5 bases, with 12 bases spanning the gap. This CDR3 region has 13 residues. Per the germline V gene, CDR1 is SEHNR and CDR2 is FQNEAQ (reference sequence). Those who donated were healthy bone marrow donors. The TCR was taken from a middle-aged woman in good health and CMV-seropositive. Sequenced sample: PBMCs. J is TRBJ1-2 and V is TRBV7-9; D remains ambiguous. The CDR3 nucleotides read TGTGCCAGCAGCGGCAATACCGCTTATGGCTACACCTTC. Translating gives CASSGNTAYGYTF.